These T cell receptor beta chains were read from a single sample in a study of T cell clones after liver transplantation. Measured with immunoSEQ multiplex PCR; TCRdb has only the in-frame clones, and not every one. The table lists 55,000 to 80,000 clones, about nine tenths of them singletons, with 2% to 3% in the top ten. The specimen comprised CD4+ T cells from blood, sampled before liver transplant. The receptors come from a human donor who received a liver transplant. The CDR3 runs from the conserved cysteine through the conserved F or W. The D gene is left open where the match is weak. A clone size is listed for some rows: how often the clone was seen (once, few, many), or a class if it is expanded.

D gene: -
clone size: -
J gene: TRBJ2-7
V gene: TRBV5-4
CDR3 protein: CASSLDRVNYEQYF
CDR3 DNA: TGTGCCAGCAGCTTGGACAGAGTAAATTACGAGCAGTACTTC

D gene: -
clone size: -
J gene: TRBJ1-5
V gene: TRBV28
CDR3 protein: CASSSPLSGPYQPQHF
CDR3 DNA: TGTGCCAGCAGTTCCCCACTGTCCGGACCCTATCAGCCCCAGCATTTT

D gene: -
clone size: -
J gene: TRBJ1-5
V gene: TRBV2
CDR3 protein: CASRPTDSNQPQHF
CDR3 DNA: TGTGCCAGCAGACCGACAGATAGCAATCAGCCCCAGCATTTT

D gene: -
clone size: -
J gene: TRBJ2-3
V gene: TRBV7-9
CDR3 protein: CASSPRVSTDTQYF
CDR3 DNA: TGTGCCAGCAGCCCACGGGTGAGCACAGATACGCAGTATTTT

D gene: -
clone size: -
J gene: TRBJ2-1
V gene: TRBV5-1
CDR3 protein: CASRPGQGRSSYNEQFF
CDR3 DNA: TGCGCCAGCAGACCCGGTCAGGGTCGGTCTTCCTACAATGAGCAGTTCTTC

D gene: -
clone size: -
J gene: TRBJ2-2
V gene: TRBV29-1
CDR3 protein: CSVASANTGELFF
CDR3 DNA: TGCAGCGTTGCCAGTGCGAACACCGGGGAGCTGTTTTTT

D gene: TRBD1
clone size: -
J gene: TRBJ2-3
V gene: TRBV5-1
CDR3 protein: CASKDRVGDTQYF
CDR3 DNA: TGCGCCAGTAAGGACAGGGTGGGTGATACGCAGTATTTT

D gene: -
clone size: -
J gene: TRBJ1-3
V gene: TRBV9
CDR3 protein: CASSVAGSNTIYF
CDR3 DNA: TGTGCCAGCAGCGTAGCCGGGTCAAACACCATATATTTT

D gene: TRBD1
clone size: -
J gene: TRBJ1-2
V gene: TRBV2
CDR3 protein: CASSEGQGHLYGYTF
CDR3 DNA: TGTGCCAGCAGTGAGGGACAGGGGCACCTCTATGGCTACACCTTC

D gene: -
clone size: -
J gene: TRBJ1-1
V gene: TRBV6-5
CDR3 protein: CASSYSGLTEAFF
CDR3 DNA: TGTGCCAGCAGTTACTCAGGTCTCACTGAAGCTTTCTTT

D gene: -
clone size: -
J gene: TRBJ1-5
V gene: TRBV28
CDR3 protein: CASGWGSYQPQHF
CDR3 DNA: TGTGCCAGCGGATGGGGGTCCTATCAGCCCCAGCATTTT

D gene: -
clone size: -
J gene: TRBJ2-2
V gene: TRBV7-6
CDR3 protein: CASSQGGPNTGELFF
CDR3 DNA: TGTGCCAGCAGCCAGGGGGGCCCCAACACCGGGGAGCTGTTTTTT

D gene: -
clone size: -
J gene: TRBJ1-2
V gene: TRBV2
CDR3 protein: CASSGAQLSPGYTF
CDR3 DNA: TGTGCCAGCAGTGGGGCACAGCTATCTCCTGGCTACACCTTC

D gene: TRBD1
clone size: -
J gene: TRBJ2-5
V gene: TRBV5-4
CDR3 protein: CASSLAGGKETQYF
CDR3 DNA: TGTGCCAGCAGTCTGGCAGGGGGCAAAGAGACCCAGTACTTC

D gene: -
clone size: -
J gene: TRBJ2-1
V gene: TRBV5-1
CDR3 protein: CASSLEGSFSYNEQFF
CDR3 DNA: TGCGCCAGCAGCTTGGAGGGGAGTTTTTCCTACAATGAGCAGTTCTTC

D gene: TRBD1
clone size: -
J gene: TRBJ2-7
V gene: TRBV7-9
CDR3 protein: CASSSQGAGEQYF
CDR3 DNA: TGTGCCAGCAGCTCTCAGGGGGCGGGCGAGCAGTACTTC

D gene: TRBD2
clone size: once
J gene: TRBJ2-7
V gene: TRBV5-3
CDR3 protein: CARSGGREGPYEQYF
CDR3 DNA: TGTGCCAGAAGCGGAGGGCGGGAGGGCCCCTACGAGCAGTACTTC

D gene: -
clone size: -
J gene: TRBJ1-4
V gene: TRBV7-6
CDR3 protein: CASSFQGGEKLFF
CDR3 DNA: TGTGCCAGCAGCTTTCAGGGTGGCGAAAAACTGTTTTTT

D gene: TRBD2
clone size: -
J gene: TRBJ2-1
V gene: TRBV27
CDR3 protein: CASSSPTGQGGNEQFF
CDR3 DNA: TGTGCCAGCAGTTCCCCTACGGGGCAGGGAGGGAATGAGCAGTTCTTC

D gene: -
clone size: -
J gene: TRBJ2-7
V gene: TRBV27
CDR3 protein: CASSSHSLGGLNEQYF
CDR3 DNA: TGTGCCAGCAGTTCCCATTCCCTTGGCGGCTTGAACGAGCAGTACTTC

D gene: -
clone size: -
J gene: TRBJ2-5
V gene: TRBV5-1
CDR3 protein: CASSLAASQETQYF
CDR3 DNA: TGCGCCAGCAGCTTGGCAGCATCCCAAGAGACCCAGTACTTC

D gene: -
clone size: -
J gene: TRBJ1-3
V gene: TRBV6-1
CDR3 protein: CASSEQKAGNTIYF
CDR3 DNA: TGTGCCAGCAGTGAACAAAAGGCTGGAAACACCATATATTTT

D gene: TRBD2
clone size: -
J gene: TRBJ2-1
V gene: TRBV2
CDR3 protein: CASRPGLVYNEQFF
CDR3 DNA: TGTGCCAGCAGGCCGGGACTAGTCTACAATGAGCAGTTCTTC

D gene: -
clone size: -
J gene: TRBJ2-7
V gene: TRBV10-3
CDR3 protein: CAIEGSSYEQYF
CDR3 DNA: TGTGCCATCGAGGGCAGCTCCTACGAGCAGTACTTC

D gene: TRBD1
clone size: once
J gene: TRBJ1-2
V gene: TRBV29-1
CDR3 protein: CSVARDRAYGYTF
CDR3 DNA: TGCAGCGTCGCAAGGGACAGGGCCTATGGCTACACCTTC

D gene: TRBD2
clone size: few
J gene: TRBJ2-5
V gene: TRBV28
CDR3 protein: CASSPGTSGQETQYF
CDR3 DNA: TGTGCCAGCAGTCCGGGAACTAGCGGCCAAGAGACCCAGTACTTC

D gene: -
clone size: -
J gene: TRBJ2-7
V gene: TRBV27
CDR3 protein: CASSLSRTAYEQYF
CDR3 DNA: TGTGCCAGCAGTTTATCGAGGACAGCCTACGAGCAGTACTTC

D gene: TRBD1
clone size: -
J gene: TRBJ2-3
V gene: TRBV2
CDR3 protein: CASRSRGTTDTQYF
CDR3 DNA: TGTGCCAGCAGGTCCAGGGGGACAACAGATACGCAGTATTTT

D gene: TRBD1
clone size: -
J gene: TRBJ2-7
V gene: TRBV7-3
CDR3 protein: CASSLITGGEQYF
CDR3 DNA: TGTGCCAGCAGCTTAATTACAGGGGGCGAGCAGTACTTC

D gene: -
clone size: -
J gene: TRBJ2-1
V gene: TRBV29-1
CDR3 protein: CSVAVYNEQFF
CDR3 DNA: TGCAGCGTTGCAGTTTACAATGAGCAGTTCTTC

D gene: -
clone size: -
J gene: TRBJ2-1
V gene: TRBV7-8
CDR3 protein: CASSYPDLANEQFF
CDR3 DNA: TGTGCCAGCAGCTACCCCGACTTAGCCAATGAGCAGTTCTTC

D gene: TRBD1
clone size: once
J gene: TRBJ1-5
V gene: TRBV18
CDR3 protein: CASSSGQGTTYSNQPQHF
CDR3 DNA: TGTGCCAGCTCATCAGGACAGGGAACCACCTATAGCAATCAGCCCCAGCATTTT

D gene: -
clone size: once
J gene: TRBJ2-3
V gene: TRBV25-1
CDR3 protein: CASSESAGELTQYF
CDR3 DNA: TGTGCCAGCAGTGAATCCGCAGGGGAGCTTACGCAGTATTTT

D gene: TRBD2
clone size: -
J gene: TRBJ2-2
V gene: TRBV5-1
CDR3 protein: CASSLGLAGAGGELFF
CDR3 DNA: TGCGCCAGCAGCCTGGGACTAGCGGGAGCGGGCGGGGAGCTGTTTTTT

D gene: -
clone size: -
J gene: TRBJ1-5
V gene: TRBV7-2
CDR3 protein: CASSFFGGNQPQHF
CDR3 DNA: TGTGCCAGCAGCTTCTTTGGCGGCAATCAGCCCCAGCATTTT

D gene: -
clone size: -
J gene: TRBJ1-2
V gene: TRBV19
CDR3 protein: CASSTQSYGYTF
CDR3 DNA: TGTGCCAGTAGTACCCAGAGCTATGGCTACACCTTC

D gene: TRBD1
clone size: -
J gene: TRBJ1-5
V gene: TRBV4-3
CDR3 protein: CASSQYRGQPQHF
CDR3 DNA: TGCGCCAGCAGCCAATACAGGGGACAGCCCCAGCATTTT

D gene: -
clone size: -
J gene: TRBJ1-1
V gene: TRBV21-1
CDR3 protein: CASSNRDSDTEAFF
CDR3 DNA: TGTGCCAGCAGCAACCGGGACAGTGACACTGAAGCTTTCTTT

D gene: -
clone size: -
J gene: TRBJ1-2
V gene: TRBV9
CDR3 protein: CASSVDRAAGYGYTF
CDR3 DNA: TGTGCCAGCAGCGTAGACAGGGCCGCCGGCTATGGCTACACCTTC

D gene: -
clone size: -
J gene: TRBJ2-6
V gene: TRBV5-8
CDR3 protein: CASSFRVSGANVLTF
CDR3 DNA: TGTGCCAGCAGCTTCAGGGTATCCGGGGCCAACGTCCTGACTTTC

D gene: -
clone size: once
J gene: TRBJ2-7
V gene: TRBV19
CDR3 protein: CASSIVGPPGDEQYF
CDR3 DNA: TGTGCCAGTAGTATAGTTGGGCCCCCGGGCGACGAGCAGTACTTC

D gene: -
clone size: -
J gene: TRBJ1-2
V gene: TRBV19
CDR3 protein: CASSISGIYGYTF
CDR3 DNA: TGTGCCAGTAGTATCTCCGGTATCTATGGCTACACCTTC

D gene: -
clone size: -
J gene: TRBJ2-5
V gene: TRBV5-1
CDR3 protein: CASSLSGQSQETQYF
CDR3 DNA: TGCGCCAGCAGCTTGAGTGGACAGAGCCAAGAGACCCAGTACTTC

D gene: TRBD2
clone size: once
J gene: TRBJ2-3
V gene: TRBV19
CDR3 protein: CASSMIAGTFDTQYF
CDR3 DNA: TGTGCCAGTAGTATGATAGCGGGAACTTTCGATACGCAGTATTTT

D gene: -
clone size: -
J gene: TRBJ1-4
V gene: TRBV7-9
CDR3 protein: CASSWAATNEKLFF
CDR3 DNA: TGTGCCAGCAGCTGGGCGGCAACTAATGAAAAACTGTTTTTT

D gene: TRBD2
clone size: -
J gene: TRBJ2-7
V gene: TRBV6-5
CDR3 protein: CASSRSGGSYEQYF
CDR3 DNA: TGTGCCAGCAGTCGCAGCGGGGGCTCCTACGAGCAGTACTTC

D gene: -
clone size: -
J gene: TRBJ1-5
V gene: TRBV2
CDR3 protein: CASSEGGQGGNQPQHF
CDR3 DNA: TGTGCCAGCAGTGAAGGGGGCCAGGGAGGCAATCAGCCCCAGCATTTT

D gene: -
clone size: -
J gene: TRBJ2-1
V gene: TRBV6-5
CDR3 protein: CASSRGAAEQFF
CDR3 DNA: TGTGCCAGCAGCCGGGGGGCGGCTGAGCAGTTCTTC

D gene: -
clone size: -
J gene: TRBJ2-3
V gene: TRBV29-1
CDR3 protein: CSVETHITAYTQYF
CDR3 DNA: TGCAGCGTTGAGACGCATATAACAGCATATACGCAGTATTTT

D gene: TRBD2
clone size: -
J gene: TRBJ2-2
V gene: TRBV7-7
CDR3 protein: CASSSSGAGVTGELFF
CDR3 DNA: TGTGCTAGCAGCTCCTCAGGAGCGGGAGTAACCGGGGAGCTGTTTTTT

D gene: -
clone size: few
J gene: TRBJ1-4
V gene: TRBV9
CDR3 protein: CASSPWRGNEKLFF
CDR3 DNA: TGTGCCAGCAGCCCCTGGAGGGGTAATGAAAAACTGTTTTTT

D gene: -
clone size: -
J gene: TRBJ1-1
V gene: TRBV13
CDR3 protein: CASSLNTEAFF
CDR3 DNA: TGTGCCAGCAGCTTGAACACTGAAGCTTTCTTT

D gene: -
clone size: -
J gene: TRBJ2-3
V gene: TRBV7-9
CDR3 protein: CAGGDTQYF
CDR3 DNA: TGTGCCGGGGGGGATACGCAGTATTTT

D gene: -
clone size: -
J gene: TRBJ1-1
V gene: TRBV5-1
CDR3 protein: CASSLNTANTEAFF
CDR3 DNA: TGCGCCAGCAGCTTGAATACAGCGAACACTGAAGCTTTCTTT

D gene: TRBD1
clone size: -
J gene: TRBJ1-1
V gene: TRBV28
CDR3 protein: CASRWGQGGTEAFF
CDR3 DNA: TGTGCCAGCAGATGGGGACAGGGTGGTACTGAAGCTTTCTTT

D gene: -
clone size: -
J gene: TRBJ2-4
V gene: TRBV5-6
CDR3 protein: CASSLYEGNIQYF
CDR3 DNA: TGTGCCAGCAGCTTGTACGAGGGAAACATTCAGTACTTC

D gene: -
clone size: -
J gene: TRBJ2-1
V gene: TRBV5-8
CDR3 protein: CASSLGGPYEQFF
CDR3 DNA: TGTGCCAGCAGCTTGGGGGGTCCCTATGAGCAGTTCTTC

D gene: -
clone size: -
J gene: TRBJ1-5
V gene: TRBV6-5
CDR3 protein: CASAIMESQPQHF
CDR3 DNA: TGTGCCAGCGCTATCATGGAGAGTCAGCCCCAGCATTTT